This TCR beta chain originates from a study of human T cells and chemical hapten exposure. The library tagged individual cDNA molecules with unique molecular identifiers. Using its own MiXCR run on the RACE reads, TCRdb lists one record per CDR3 protein. The sample lists 95,000 to 130,000 distinct CDR3 sequences; 9% to 13% were seen once. Findings of the study overall: Those TCRs sitting above 1 in 1000 frequency stayed the same with DPC sensitization.

Regarding time point: patch test 1, 2 weeks after DPC sensitization. Noted treatment: therapeutic diphenylcyclopropenone sensitization with weekly scalp DPC. This clonotype was detected a few times. Its antigen is not known. This CDR3 contains 15 residues. With 1 base clipped from V and 4 bases from J, the junction kept 5 bases outside the gene matches. Germline V gene sequence: CDR1 SGHRS, CDR2 YFSETQ. The chain joins TRBV5-1 to TRBJ2-1; 7 nucleotides align to TRBD1. The sample in question was whole blood, obtained in connection with sensitization to the hapten diphenylcyclopropenone (DPC). This TCR was sampled from a woman aged 45 to 65 with alopecia areata. Some clones in this sample may be carry-over from other donors' samples. The CDR3 DNA reads TGCGCCAGCAGCTTGAGGGGGACAGTTTACAATGAGCAGTTCTTC. Residues: CASSLRGTVYNEQFF.